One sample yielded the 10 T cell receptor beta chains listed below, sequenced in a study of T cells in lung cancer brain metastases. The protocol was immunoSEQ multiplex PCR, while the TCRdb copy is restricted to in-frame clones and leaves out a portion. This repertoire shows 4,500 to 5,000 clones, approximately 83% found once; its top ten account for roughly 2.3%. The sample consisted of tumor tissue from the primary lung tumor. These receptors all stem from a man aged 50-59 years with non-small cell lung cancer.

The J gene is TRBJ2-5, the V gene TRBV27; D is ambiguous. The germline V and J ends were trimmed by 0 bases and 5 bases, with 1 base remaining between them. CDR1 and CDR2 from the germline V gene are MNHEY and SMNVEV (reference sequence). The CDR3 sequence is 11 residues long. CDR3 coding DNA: TGTGCCAGCAGTTTATCGGAGACCCAGTACTTC. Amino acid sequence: CASSLSETQYF.

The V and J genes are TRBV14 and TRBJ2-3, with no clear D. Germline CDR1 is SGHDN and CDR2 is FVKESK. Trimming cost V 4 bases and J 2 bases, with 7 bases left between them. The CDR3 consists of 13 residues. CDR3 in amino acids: CASSPFLTDTQYF. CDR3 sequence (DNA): TGTGCCAGCAGCCCCTTCCTCACAGATACGCAGTATTTT.

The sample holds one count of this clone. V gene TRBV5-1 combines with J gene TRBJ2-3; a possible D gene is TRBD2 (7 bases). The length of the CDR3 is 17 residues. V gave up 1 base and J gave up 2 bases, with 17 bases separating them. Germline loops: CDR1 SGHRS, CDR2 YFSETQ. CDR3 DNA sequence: TGCGCCAGCAGCTTGCCTCGAGGGGGGGCGAACACAGATACGCAGTATTTT. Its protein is CASSLPRGGANTDTQYF.

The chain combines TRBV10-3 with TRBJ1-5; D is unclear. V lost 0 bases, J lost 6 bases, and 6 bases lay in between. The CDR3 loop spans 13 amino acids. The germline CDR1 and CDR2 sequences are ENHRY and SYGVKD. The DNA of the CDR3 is TGTGCCATCAGTGAGTCCCTGAGTCAGCCCCAGCATTTT. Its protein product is CAISESLSQPQHF.

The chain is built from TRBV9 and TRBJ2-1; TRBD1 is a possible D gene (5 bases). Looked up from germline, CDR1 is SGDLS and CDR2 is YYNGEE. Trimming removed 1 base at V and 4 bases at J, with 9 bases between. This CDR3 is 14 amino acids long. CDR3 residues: CASSVRDRYNEQFF. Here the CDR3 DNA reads TGTGCCAGCAGCGTACGTGACAGATACAATGAGCAGTTCTTC.

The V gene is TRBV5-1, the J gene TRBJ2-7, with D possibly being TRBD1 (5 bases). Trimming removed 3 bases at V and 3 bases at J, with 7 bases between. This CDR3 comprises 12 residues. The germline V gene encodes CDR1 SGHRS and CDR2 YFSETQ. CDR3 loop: CASSSDSYEQYF. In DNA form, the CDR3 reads TGCGCCAGCAGCTCAGACAGCTACGAGCAGTACTTC.

The CDR3 is CASSRGYTGELFF. Written as DNA, the CDR3 is TGTGCCAGCAGTAGGGGGTACACCGGGGAGCTGTTTTTT. The chain combines TRBV28 with TRBJ2-2; weak D call: TRBD1 (6 bases). The germline V and J ends were trimmed by 5 bases and 3 bases, with 7 bases remaining between them. The CDR3 is 13 amino acids. The germline V gene has CDR1 MDHEN and CDR2 SYDVKM.

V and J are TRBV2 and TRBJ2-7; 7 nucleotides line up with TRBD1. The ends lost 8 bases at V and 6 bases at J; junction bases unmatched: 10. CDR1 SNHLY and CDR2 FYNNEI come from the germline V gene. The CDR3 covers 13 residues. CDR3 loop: CASVRQGTSEQYF. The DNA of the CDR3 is TGTGCCAGCGTGCGACAGGGAACGTCCGAGCAGTACTTC.

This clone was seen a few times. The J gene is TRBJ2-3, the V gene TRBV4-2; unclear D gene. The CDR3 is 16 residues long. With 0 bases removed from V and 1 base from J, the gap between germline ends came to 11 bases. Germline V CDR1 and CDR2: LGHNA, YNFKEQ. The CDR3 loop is CASSQESSPRTDTQYF. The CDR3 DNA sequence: TGTGCCAGCAGCCAAGAGTCGAGTCCCCGCACAGATACGCAGTATTTT.

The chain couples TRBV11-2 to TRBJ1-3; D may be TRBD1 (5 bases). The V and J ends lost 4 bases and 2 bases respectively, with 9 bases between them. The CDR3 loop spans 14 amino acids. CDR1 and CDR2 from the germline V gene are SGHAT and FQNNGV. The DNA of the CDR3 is TGTGCCAGCAGCTCAGTAGGGGCTGGAAACACCATATATTTT. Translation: CASSSVGAGNTIYF.